These 26 T cell receptor beta chains share one sample of origin, sequenced in a study of CD4+ T cells in melanoma. Repertoires were generated with immunoSEQ multiplex PCR, while TCRdb's copy carries only in-frame clones and drops some. The sample shows around 15,000 clones, 50% to 75% of them seen only once. The material sequenced was cells from a culture (not recorded whether cultured in vitro). These receptors originate from a human donor with melanoma.

The genes are TRBV10-2 and TRBJ2-5; D remains ambiguous. Trimming removed 4 bases at V and 5 bases at J, with 8 bases between. The CDR3 consists of 12 residues. In germline, CDR1 is WSHSY, CDR2 SAAADI. The DNA for the CDR3 is TGCGCCAGCAGTGTCAGTTTTGAGACCCAGTACTTC. Translating gives CASSVSFETQYF.

V usage is TRBV6-4 and J usage is TRBJ1-1; no clear D gene. The CDR3 runs 15 residues. The germline V and J ends were trimmed by 4 bases and 2 bases, with 14 bases remaining between them. The V gene's germline CDR1 is MRHNA and CDR2 SNTAGT. The CDR3 loop reads CASSVRQPLNTEAFF. The CDR3 DNA follows: TGTGCCAGCAGTGTCCGGCAGCCACTCAACACTGAAGCTTTCTTT.

The chain joins TRBV5-1 to TRBJ2-2; D call uncertain. Germline loops: CDR1 SGHRS, CDR2 YFSETQ. With 1 base removed from V and 2 bases from J, the gap between germline ends came to 9 bases. The length of the CDR3 is 15 residues. The CDR3 DNA reads as TGCGCCAGCAGCTTGAACCCTACCAACACCGGGGAGCTGTTTTTT. Amino acids: CASSLNPTNTGELFF.

A single count supports this clone. V gene TRBV11-3 combines with J gene TRBJ2-1, with D uncertain. CDR1 SGHNT and CDR2 YENEEA come from the germline V gene. V was pared by 1 base and J by 10 bases, with 20 bases between. The CDR3 covers 16 residues. The chain's CDR3 is CASSLGGTSGHGEQFF. In nucleotides, the CDR3 is TGTGCCAGCAGCTTAGGCGGCACCTCTGGCCATGGGGAGCAGTTCTTC.

This clone occurred a few times. The chain employs TRBV4-2 and TRBJ1-1; 7 bases are shared with TRBD1. With V trimmed by 4 bases and J by 0 bases, 11 bases remained unmatched. The V gene's germline CDR1 is LGHNA and CDR2 YNFKEQ. This CDR3 region has 17 residues. CDR3 sequence: CASSPPQGQTMNTEAFF. The CDR3 DNA reads TGTGCCAGCAGCCCACCCCAGGGACAGACTATGAACACTGAAGCTTTCTTT.

This clone is a singleton in its sample. CDR3 region: CASGSGFLNTEAFF. CDR3 DNA: TGTGCTAGTGGTTCGGGGTTCCTAAACACTGAAGCTTTCTTT. The rearrangement joins TRBV12-5 to TRBJ1-1; no clear D. Germline V gives CDR1 LGHNT, CDR2 FRNRAP. CDR3 length: 14 amino acids. V was trimmed by 4 bases and J by 2 bases, leaving 11 bases between them.

The chain carries TRBV19 and TRBJ1-5; D possibly corresponds to TRBD1 (6 bases). CDR3 length: 15 residues. Germline V gene lookup returns CDR1 LNHDA and CDR2 SQIVND (reference sequence). The V end lost 8 bases, the J end lost 5 bases, and 19 bases lay between the germline ends. Here the CDR3 reads CASGRQESFYQPQHF. For the CDR3, the DNA is TGTGCCAGTGGGAGACAGGAGAGTTTCTATCAGCCCCAGCATTTT. Variable domain in full (rest from reference TRBV19 and TRBJ1-5): DGGITQSPKYLFRKEGQNVTLSCEQNLNHDAMYWYRQDPGQGLRLIYYSQIVNDFQKGDIAEGYSVSREKKESFPLTVTSAQKNPTAFYLCASGRQESFYQPQHFGDGTRLSIL.

V and J are TRBV5-5 and TRBJ1-4; 7 bases are a match to TRBD1. The CDR3 runs to 15 residues. The germline CDR1 and CDR2 sequences are SGHKS and YYEKEE (reference sequence). V gave up 4 bases and J gave up 7 bases; unmatched junction bases: 10. The CDR3 loop reads CASSGTQGLGEKLFF. The DNA of the CDR3 is TGTGCCAGCAGCGGGACACAGGGGCTGGGTGAAAAACTGTTTTTT.

The chain recombines TRBV10-3 with TRBJ2-7, with D possibly being TRBD1 or TRBD2 (5 bases each). V was cut by 10 bases and J by 5 bases, with 18 bases left in between. This CDR3 is 13 amino acids long. Germline CDR1 and CDR2: ENHRY and SYGVKD. DNA of the CDR3: TGTGCCACCCTGGGACCCCGAGCCGACGAGCAGTACTTC. Translation: CATLGPRADEQYF.

This clone was observed a handful of times. This chain links TRBV7-2 with TRBJ1-2; D is uncertain. The germline CDR1 and CDR2 sequences are SGHTA and FQGNSA. This CDR3 has 13 amino acids. The ends were cut back, 4 bases at V and 8 bases at J, with 14 bases in the middle. CDR3 DNA: TGTGCCAGCAGCTCCGTCCAGGATATCGGCTACACCTTC. Translation: CASSSVQDIGYTF. The full variable domain, with the rest looked up from reference TRBV7-2 and TRBJ1-2, is GAGVSQSPSNKVTEKGKDVELRCDPISGHTALYWYRQSLGQGLEFLIYFQGNSAPDKSGLPSDRFSAERTGGSVSTLTIQRTQQEDSAVYLCASSSVQDIGYTFGSGTRLTVV.

This chain links TRBV30 with TRBJ1-5, with D uncertain. The CDR3 totals 14 residues. V lost 2 bases and J 5 bases, leaving 13 bases between the germline ends. Germline V gene sequence: CDR1 GTSNPN, CDR2 SVGIG (reference sequence). The CDR3, as DNA: TGTGCCTGGAGTAAAGAGACTCAATATCAGCCCCAGCATTTT. Translating it yields CAWSKETQYQPQHF.

This chain connects TRBV15 to TRBJ1-3, with TRBD1 as a possible D gene (5 bases). Trimming removed 0 bases at V and 5 bases at J, with 11 bases between. The CDR3 length is 15 residues. Germline CDR1 reads LNHNV; CDR2 reads YYDKDF (reference sequence). The CDR3 loop reads CATSRDQGSRNTIYF. CDR3 sequence (DNA): TGTGCCACCAGCAGAGATCAGGGCTCGAGAAACACCATATATTTT.

This clone has only a few counts. The CDR3 DNA reads TGTGCCAGCAGCCTACTTCCGGCGGCTACTAACTATGGCTACACCTTC. Protein: CASSLLPAATNYGYTF. V is TRBV6-6 and J is TRBJ1-2, with D unresolved. Trimming removed 6 bases from V and 0 bases from J, with 17 bases in between. Germline lookup yields CDR1 MNHNY and CDR2 SVGAGI (reference sequence). The CDR3 contains 16 residues.

The table lists this clone with a few counts. The V and J genes are TRBV6-6 and TRBJ1-1, with D possibly being TRBD1 (5 bases). The length of the CDR3 is 14 residues. Trimming removed 4 bases from V and 2 bases from J, with 11 bases in between. Looked up from germline, CDR1 is MNHNY and CDR2 is SVGAGI (reference sequence). CDR3 bases: TGTGCCAGCAGTTTATCGACAGTAAACACTGAAGCTTTCTTT. It specifies CASSLSTVNTEAFF.

The chain combines TRBV13 with TRBJ2-3, with 9 bases fitting TRBD2. Germline lookup yields CDR1 PRHDT and CDR2 FYEKMQ (reference sequence). The CDR3 runs 15 residues. J lost 6 bases, V lost 3 bases, and 7 bases had no gene match. The CDR3 bases are TGTGCCAGCAGCTTCGGCGGGGGGGCCGGCGATACGCAGTATTTT. Its protein product is CASSFGGGAGDTQYF.

The V gene is TRBV6-1, the J gene TRBJ2-7, with D possibly being TRBD1 or TRBD2 (6 bases each). Trimming took 4 bases from V and 1 from J, leaving 17 bases between them. Germline-derived CDR1 and CDR2 are MNHNS and SASEGT. The CDR3 sequence is 16 residues long. CDR3 DNA sequence: TGTGCCAGCAGTGGGGGGCTAGCGCGACGATCCTACGAGCAGTACTTC. Its translation: CASSGGLARRSYEQYF.

The chain combines TRBV6-6 with TRBJ2-5; TRBD2 might be the D (5 bases). Per the germline V gene, CDR1 is MNHNY and CDR2 is SVGAGI (reference sequence). This CDR3 contains 15 residues. V shed 10 bases and J shed 1 base, with 19 bases lying between them. In DNA form, the CDR3 reads TGTGCCACCAAAGGGAAGGGCGCGGGCCAAGAGACCCAGTACTTC. Translated, it gives CATKGKGAGQETQYF.

V usage is TRBV7-3 and J usage is TRBJ2-5; 7 bases are shared with TRBD2. V lost 5 bases to trimming and J lost 5 bases; unmatched junction nucleotides: 14. This CDR3 has 16 amino acids. Germline V gene lookup returns CDR1 SGHTA and CDR2 FQGTGA. The DNA for the CDR3 is TGTGCCAGCAGCCCACACGGGGGGAAAGGGGCGGAGACCCAGTACTTC. This codes for CASSPHGGKGAETQYF.

This clone was observed a handful of times. The chain employs TRBV5-1 and TRBJ1-2; D gene unclear. CDR1 is SGHRS and CDR2 is YFSETQ in the germline V gene. The CDR3 is made up of 16 amino acids. V was pared by 0 bases and J by 6 bases, with 18 bases between. CDR3 sequence reads: CASSLASGPVMDGYTF. The CDR3, as DNA: TGCGCCAGCAGCTTGGCATCCGGCCCCGTTATGGATGGCTACACCTTC.

This chain uses TRBV5-1 with TRBJ2-1; D unresolved. Germline loops: CDR1 SGHRS, CDR2 YFSETQ. This CDR3 has 13 residues. V dropped 2 bases and J dropped 9 bases, with 12 bases sitting between them. The CDR3 loop reads CASSFREIGEQFF. The CDR3 DNA is TGCGCCAGCAGCTTTCGCGAGATCGGTGAGCAGTTCTTC.

The chain employs TRBV7-6 and TRBJ1-1; 9 bases match TRBD1. Germline assignment: CDR1 SGHVS and CDR2 FNYEAQ. After removal of 5 bases from V and 1 base from J, the junction contained 5 bases not matched to a gene. The CDR3 sequence is 15 residues long. As DNA, the CDR3 is TGTGCCAGCAGCGGACGACAGGGGGGGAACACTGAAGCTTTCTTT. It translates to CASSGRQGGNTEAFF.

This clone was counted a few times. The V call is TRBV6-5, the J call TRBJ1-2; D is unclear. Germline CDR1 and CDR2: MNHEY and SVGAGI. The CDR3 has 12 amino acids. DNA for the CDR3: TGTGCAACGTGGACGGCCGACTATGGCTACACCTTC. It encodes CATWTADYGYTF.

This clone was observed a handful of times. The J gene is TRBJ2-3, the V gene TRBV5-1; D is ambiguous. Trimming took 0 bases from V and 2 from J, leaving 10 bases between them. CDR1 and CDR2 from the germline V gene are SGHRS and YFSETQ. The CDR3 is 15 residues long. The CDR3 reads CASSLVASITDTQYF. CDR3 coding DNA: TGCGCCAGCAGCTTGGTAGCCAGCATCACAGATACGCAGTATTTT.

The chain links TRBV29-1 to TRBJ1-3; D unclear. The CDR3 is 15 amino acids. Germline V CDR1 and CDR2: SQVTM, ANQGSEA. V shed 5 bases and J shed 0 bases, with 14 bases lying between them. The CDR3: CSVREPGPSGNTIYF. The CDR3 bases are TGCAGCGTTAGAGAACCGGGCCCCTCTGGAAACACCATATATTTT.

This rearrangement joins TRBV9 to TRBJ1-2; D is undetermined. CDR1 and CDR2 from the germline V gene are SGDLS and YYNGEE. V lost 4 bases and J lost 0, with 7 bases in between. This CDR3 has 13 amino acids. This CDR3 is CASSFLANYGYTF. Written as DNA, the CDR3 is TGTGCCAGCAGCTTTTTGGCTAACTATGGCTACACCTTC.

This chain uses TRBV10-2 with TRBJ2-3, with 8 nucleotides matching TRBD1. Germline CDR1 is WSHSY and CDR2 is SAAADI. V lost 2 bases to trimming and J lost 1 base; unmatched junction nucleotides: 2. The length of the CDR3 is 15 residues. CDR3 region: CASSELRGRTDTQYF. In nucleotides, the CDR3 is TGCGCCAGCAGTGAGCTCAGGGGGCGCACAGATACGCAGTATTTT.